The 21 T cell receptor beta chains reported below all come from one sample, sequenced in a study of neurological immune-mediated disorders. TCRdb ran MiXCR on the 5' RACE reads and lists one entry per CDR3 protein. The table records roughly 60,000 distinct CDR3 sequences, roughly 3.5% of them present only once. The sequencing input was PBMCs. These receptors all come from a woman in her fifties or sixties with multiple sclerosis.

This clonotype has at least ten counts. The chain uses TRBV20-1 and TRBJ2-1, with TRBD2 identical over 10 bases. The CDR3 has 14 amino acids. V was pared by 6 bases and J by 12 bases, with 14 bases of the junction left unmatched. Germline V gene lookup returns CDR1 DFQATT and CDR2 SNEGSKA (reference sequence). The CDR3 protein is CSAETSGRVRGQFF. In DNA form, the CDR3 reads TGCAGTGCAGAGACTAGCGGGCGAGTAAGGGGGCAGTTCTTC.

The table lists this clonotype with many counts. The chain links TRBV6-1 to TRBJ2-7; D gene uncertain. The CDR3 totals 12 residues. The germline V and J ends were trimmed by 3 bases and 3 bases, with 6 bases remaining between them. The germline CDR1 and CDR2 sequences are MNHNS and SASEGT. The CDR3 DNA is TGTGCCAGCAGTGATTTGGGCTACGAGCAGTACTTC. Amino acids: CASSDLGYEQYF.

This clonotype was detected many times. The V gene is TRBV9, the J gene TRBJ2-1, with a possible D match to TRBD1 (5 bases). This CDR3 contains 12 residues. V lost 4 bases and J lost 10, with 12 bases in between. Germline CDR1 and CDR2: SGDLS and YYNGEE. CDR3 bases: TGTGCCAGCAGCCCAGGGATAGGAGAGCAGTTCTTC. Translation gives CASSPGIGEQFF.

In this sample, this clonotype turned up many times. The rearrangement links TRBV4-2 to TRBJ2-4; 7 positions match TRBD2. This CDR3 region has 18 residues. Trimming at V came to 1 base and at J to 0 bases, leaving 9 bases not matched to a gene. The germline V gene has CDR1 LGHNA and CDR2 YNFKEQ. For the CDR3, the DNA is TGTGCCAGCAGCCAAGTGCTCGCGGGAGTGCCAGCCAAAAACATTCAGTACTTC. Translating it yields CASSQVLAGVPAKNIQYF.

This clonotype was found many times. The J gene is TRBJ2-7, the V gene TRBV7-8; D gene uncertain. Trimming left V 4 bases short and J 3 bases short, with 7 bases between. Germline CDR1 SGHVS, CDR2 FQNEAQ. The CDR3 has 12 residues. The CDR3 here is CASSYVGYEQYF. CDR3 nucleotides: TGTGCCAGCAGCTACGTCGGCTACGAGCAGTACTTC.

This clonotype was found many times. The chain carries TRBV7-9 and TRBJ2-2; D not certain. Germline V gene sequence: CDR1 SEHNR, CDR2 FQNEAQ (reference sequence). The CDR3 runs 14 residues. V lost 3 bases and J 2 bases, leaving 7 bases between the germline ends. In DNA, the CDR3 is TGTGCCAGCAGCTTTAAGCGAAACACCGGGGAGCTGTTTTTT. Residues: CASSFKRNTGELFF. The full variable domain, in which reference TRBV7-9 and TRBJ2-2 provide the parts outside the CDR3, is DTGVSQNPRHKITKRGQNVTFRCDPISEHNRLYWYRQTLGQGPEFLTYFQNEAQLEKSRLLSDRFSAERPKGSFSTLEIQRTEQGDSAMYLCASSFKRNTGELFFGEGSRLTVL.

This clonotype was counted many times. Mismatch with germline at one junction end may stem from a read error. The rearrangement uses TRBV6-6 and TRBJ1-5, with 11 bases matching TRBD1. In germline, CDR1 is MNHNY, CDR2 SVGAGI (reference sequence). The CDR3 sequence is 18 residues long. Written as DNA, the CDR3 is TGTGCCAGCAGTACCTGGACAGGGGGCAGGAGAAGCAATCAGCCCCAGAATTTT. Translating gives CASSTWTGGRRSNQPQNF.

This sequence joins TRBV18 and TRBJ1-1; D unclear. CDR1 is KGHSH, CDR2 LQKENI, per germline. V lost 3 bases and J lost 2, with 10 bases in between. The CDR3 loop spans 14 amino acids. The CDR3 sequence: CASSPLDINTEAFF. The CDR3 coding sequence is TGTGCCAGCTCACCGCTTGACATTAACACTGAAGCTTTCTTT.

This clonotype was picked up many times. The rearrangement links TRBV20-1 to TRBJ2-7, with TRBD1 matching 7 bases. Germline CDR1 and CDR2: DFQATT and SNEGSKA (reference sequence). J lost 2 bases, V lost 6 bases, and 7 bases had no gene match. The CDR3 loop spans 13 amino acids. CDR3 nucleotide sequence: TGCAGTGCAGAAACCGGGACAGCCTACGAGCAGTACTTC. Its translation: CSAETGTAYEQYF.

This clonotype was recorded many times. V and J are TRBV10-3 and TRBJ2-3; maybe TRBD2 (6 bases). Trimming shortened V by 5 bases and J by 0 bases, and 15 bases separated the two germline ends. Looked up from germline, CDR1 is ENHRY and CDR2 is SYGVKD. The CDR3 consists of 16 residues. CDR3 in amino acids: CAISKGLAFSTDTQYF. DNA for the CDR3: TGTGCCATCAGTAAGGGACTTGCTTTTAGCACAGATACGCAGTATTTT.

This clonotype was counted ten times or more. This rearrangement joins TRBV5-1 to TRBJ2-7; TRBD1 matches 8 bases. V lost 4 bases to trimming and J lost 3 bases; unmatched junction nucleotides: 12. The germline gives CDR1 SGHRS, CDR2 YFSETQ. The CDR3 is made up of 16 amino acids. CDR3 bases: TGCGCCAGCAGCCCACAACCGGGACAGGCATACTACGAGCAGTACTTC. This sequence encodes CASSPQPGQAYYEQYF.

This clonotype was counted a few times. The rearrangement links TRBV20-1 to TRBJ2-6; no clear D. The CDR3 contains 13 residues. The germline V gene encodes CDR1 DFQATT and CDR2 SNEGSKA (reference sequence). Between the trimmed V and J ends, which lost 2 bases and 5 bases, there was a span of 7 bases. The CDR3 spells CSARPDRANVLTF. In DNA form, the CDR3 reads TGCAGTGCTAGACCTGACAGGGCCAACGTCCTGACTTTC.

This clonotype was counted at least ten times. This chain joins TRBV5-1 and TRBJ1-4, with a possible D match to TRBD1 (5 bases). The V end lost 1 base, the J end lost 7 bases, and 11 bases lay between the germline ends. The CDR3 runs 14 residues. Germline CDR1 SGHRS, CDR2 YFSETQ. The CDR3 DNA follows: TGCGCCAGCAGCTTGAACACGGGGGTTGAAAAACTGTTTTTT. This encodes CASSLNTGVEKLFF.

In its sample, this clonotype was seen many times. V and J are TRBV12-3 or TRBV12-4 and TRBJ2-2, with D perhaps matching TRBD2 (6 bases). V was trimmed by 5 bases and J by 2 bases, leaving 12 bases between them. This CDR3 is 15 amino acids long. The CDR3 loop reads CASSPRDPNTGELFF. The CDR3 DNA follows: TGTGCCAGCAGTCCGCGGGACCCTAACACCGGGGAGCTGTTTTTT.

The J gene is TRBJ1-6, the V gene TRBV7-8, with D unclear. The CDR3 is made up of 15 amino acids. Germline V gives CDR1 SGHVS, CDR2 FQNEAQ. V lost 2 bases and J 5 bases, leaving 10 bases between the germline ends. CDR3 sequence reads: CASSLNIWNNSPLHF. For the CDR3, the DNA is TGTGCCAGCAGCTTAAATATTTGGAATAATTCACCCCTCCACTTT.

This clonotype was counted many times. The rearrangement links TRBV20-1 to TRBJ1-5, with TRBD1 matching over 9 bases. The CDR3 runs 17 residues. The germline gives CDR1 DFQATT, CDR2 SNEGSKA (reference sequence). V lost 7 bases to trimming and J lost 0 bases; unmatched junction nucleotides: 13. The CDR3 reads CSVRRDRDFYSNQPQHF. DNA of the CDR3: TGCAGTGTTCGCCGGGACAGGGACTTTTATAGCAATCAGCCCCAGCATTTT.

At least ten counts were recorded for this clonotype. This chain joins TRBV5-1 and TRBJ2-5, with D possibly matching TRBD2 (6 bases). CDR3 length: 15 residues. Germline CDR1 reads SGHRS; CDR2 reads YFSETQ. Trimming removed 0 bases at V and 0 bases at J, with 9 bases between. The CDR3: CASSLAGLDQETQYF. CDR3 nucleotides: TGCGCCAGCAGCTTGGCGGGACTGGACCAAGAGACCCAGTACTTC.

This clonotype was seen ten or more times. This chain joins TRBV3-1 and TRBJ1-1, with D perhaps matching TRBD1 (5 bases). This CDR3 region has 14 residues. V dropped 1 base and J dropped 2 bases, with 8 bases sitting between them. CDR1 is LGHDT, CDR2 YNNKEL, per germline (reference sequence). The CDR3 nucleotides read TGTGCCAGCAGCCAAGGAAGGGACAACACTGAAGCTTTCTTT. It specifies CASSQGRDNTEAFF.

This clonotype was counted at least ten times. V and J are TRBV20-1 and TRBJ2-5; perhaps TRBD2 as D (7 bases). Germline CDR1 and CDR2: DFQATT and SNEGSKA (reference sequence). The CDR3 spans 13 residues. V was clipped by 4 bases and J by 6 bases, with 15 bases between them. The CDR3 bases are TGCAGTGCTAATGGCGCGGGGGCGCAGACCCAGTACTTC. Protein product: CSANGAGAQTQYF.

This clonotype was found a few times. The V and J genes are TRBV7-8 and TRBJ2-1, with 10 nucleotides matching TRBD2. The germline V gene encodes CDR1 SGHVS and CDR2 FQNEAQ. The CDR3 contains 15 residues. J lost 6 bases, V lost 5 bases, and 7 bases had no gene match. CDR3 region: CASSPSGRALNEQFF. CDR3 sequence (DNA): TGTGCCAGCAGCCCAAGCGGGAGGGCCCTCAATGAGCAGTTCTTC.

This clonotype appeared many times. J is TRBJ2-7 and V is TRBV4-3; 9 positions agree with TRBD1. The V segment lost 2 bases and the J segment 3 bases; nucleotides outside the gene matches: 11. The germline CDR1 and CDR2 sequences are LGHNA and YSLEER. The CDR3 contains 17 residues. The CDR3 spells CASSQSVGQGNYYEQYF. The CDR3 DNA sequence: TGCGCCAGCAGCCAATCTGTGGGACAGGGCAACTACTACGAGCAGTACTTC.